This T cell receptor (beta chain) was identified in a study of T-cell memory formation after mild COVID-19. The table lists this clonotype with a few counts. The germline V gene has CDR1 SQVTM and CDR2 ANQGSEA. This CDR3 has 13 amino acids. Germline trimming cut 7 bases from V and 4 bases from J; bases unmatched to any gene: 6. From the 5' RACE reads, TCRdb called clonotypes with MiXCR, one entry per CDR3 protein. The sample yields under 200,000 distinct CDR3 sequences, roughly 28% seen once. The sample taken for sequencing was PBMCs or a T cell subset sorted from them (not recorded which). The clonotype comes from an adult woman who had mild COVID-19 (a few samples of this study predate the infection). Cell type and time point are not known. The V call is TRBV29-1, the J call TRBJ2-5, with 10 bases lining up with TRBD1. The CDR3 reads CSARGQGVETQYF. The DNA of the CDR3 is TGCAGCGCACGTGGACAGGGGGTAGAGACCCAGTACTTC.